Here is one T cell receptor beta chain with its context. The data were obtained in a study of patients and donors after allogeneic stem cell transplantation. Looked up from germline, CDR1 is ENHRY and CDR2 is SYGVKD. V lost 4 bases and J lost 2; bases outside the gene matches: 11. The CDR3 contains 17 residues. TCRdb independently ran MiXCR on the RT-PCR reads; one entry per CDR3 protein. The sample records approximately 200,000 distinct CDR3 sequences, 38% being singletons. The sequence was collected from a human donor who was either an allogeneic HSCT recipient or a stem cell or donor lymphocyte infusion donor (not recorded which). It is not recorded whose cells these are; they may come from a transplant donor. Sample: blood, either unsorted or a sorted T cell fraction (not recorded which). V and J are TRBV10-3 and TRBJ2-5; TRBD1 matches 9 bases. The CDR3 reads CAISARDRVREQETQYF. CDR3 coding DNA: TGTGCCATCAGTGCCCGGGACAGGGTGAGGGAGCAAGAGACCCAGTACTTC.